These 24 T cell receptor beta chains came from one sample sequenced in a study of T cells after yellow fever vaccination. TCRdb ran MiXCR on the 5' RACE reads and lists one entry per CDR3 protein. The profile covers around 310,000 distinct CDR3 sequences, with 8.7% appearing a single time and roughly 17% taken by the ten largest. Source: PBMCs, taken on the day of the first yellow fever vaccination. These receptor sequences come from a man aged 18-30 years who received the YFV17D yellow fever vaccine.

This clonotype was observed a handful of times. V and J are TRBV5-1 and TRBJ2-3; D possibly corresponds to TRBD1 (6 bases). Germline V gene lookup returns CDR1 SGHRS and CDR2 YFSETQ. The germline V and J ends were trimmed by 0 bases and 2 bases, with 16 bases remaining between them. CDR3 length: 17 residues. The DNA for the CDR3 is TGCGCCAGCAGCTTGGCCGGAGACAGGTTCATCACAGATACGCAGTATTTT. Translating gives CASSLAGDRFITDTQYF. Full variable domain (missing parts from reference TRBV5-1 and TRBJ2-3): KAGVTQTPRYLIKTRGQQVTLSCSPISGHRSVSWYQQTPGQGLQFLFEYFSETQRNKGNFPGRFSGRQFSNSRSEMNVSTLELGDSALYLCASSLAGDRFITDTQYFGPGTRLTVL.

Here the CDR3 reads CASSSIGNTEAFF. Here the CDR3 DNA reads TGTGCCAGCAGCTCGATTGGGAACACTGAAGCTTTCTTT. This chain connects TRBV25-1 to TRBJ1-1; D is unresolved. Germline assignment: CDR1 MGHDK and CDR2 SYGVNS. V was trimmed by 6 bases and J by 1 base, leaving 9 bases between them. The CDR3 spans 13 residues.

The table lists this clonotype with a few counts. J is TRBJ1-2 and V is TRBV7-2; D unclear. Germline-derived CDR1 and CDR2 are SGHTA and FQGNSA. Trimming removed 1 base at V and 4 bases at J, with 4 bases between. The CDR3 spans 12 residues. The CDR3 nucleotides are TGTGCCAGCAGCTTAGTCTCCTATGGCTACACCTTC. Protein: CASSLVSYGYTF.

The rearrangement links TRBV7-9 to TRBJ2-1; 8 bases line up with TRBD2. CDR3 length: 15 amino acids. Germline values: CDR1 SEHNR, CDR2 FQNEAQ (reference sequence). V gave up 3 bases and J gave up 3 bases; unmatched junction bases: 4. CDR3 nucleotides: TGTGCCAGCAGCTTCAGCGGGGGCAACTACAATGAGCAGTTCTTC. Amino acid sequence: CASSFSGGNYNEQFF. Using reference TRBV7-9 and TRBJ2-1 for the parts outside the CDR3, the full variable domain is DTGVSQNPRHKITKRGQNVTFRCDPISEHNRLYWYRQTLGQGPEFLTYFQNEAQLEKSRLLSDRFSAERPKGSFSTLEIQRTEQGDSAMYLCASSFSGGNYNEQFFGPGTRLTVL.

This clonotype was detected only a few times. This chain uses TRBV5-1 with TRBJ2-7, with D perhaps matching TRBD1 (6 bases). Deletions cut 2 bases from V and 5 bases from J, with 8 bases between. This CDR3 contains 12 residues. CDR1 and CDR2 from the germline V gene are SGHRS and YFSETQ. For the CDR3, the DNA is TGCGCCAGCAGCTTTAACAGGGACGAGCAGTACTTC. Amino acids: CASSFNRDEQYF.

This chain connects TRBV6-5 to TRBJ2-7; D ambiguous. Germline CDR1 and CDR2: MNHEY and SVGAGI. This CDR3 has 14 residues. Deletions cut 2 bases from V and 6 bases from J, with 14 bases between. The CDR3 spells CASSYPPRRSEQYF. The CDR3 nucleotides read TGTGCCAGCAGTTACCCTCCCAGGCGGTCCGAGCAGTACTTC.

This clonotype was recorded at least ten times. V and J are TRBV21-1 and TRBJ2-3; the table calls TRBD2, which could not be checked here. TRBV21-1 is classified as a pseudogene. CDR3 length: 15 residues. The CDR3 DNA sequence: TGTGCCAGCAGCGCGAGCGGCCGTCGCACAGATACGCAGTATTTT. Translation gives CASSASGRRTDTQYF.

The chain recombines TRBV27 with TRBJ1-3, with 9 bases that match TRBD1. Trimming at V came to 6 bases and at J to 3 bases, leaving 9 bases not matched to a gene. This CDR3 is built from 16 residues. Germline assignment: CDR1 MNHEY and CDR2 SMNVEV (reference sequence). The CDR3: CASSRTGGAFGNTIYF. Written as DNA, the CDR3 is TGTGCCAGCAGCCGCACAGGGGGCGCGTTTGGAAACACCATATATTTT.

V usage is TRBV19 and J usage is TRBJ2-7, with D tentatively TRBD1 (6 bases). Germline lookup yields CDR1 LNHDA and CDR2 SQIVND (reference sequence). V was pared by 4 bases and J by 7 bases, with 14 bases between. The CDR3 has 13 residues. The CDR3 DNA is TGTGCCAGTAGTACGACCGCCGGGACAGAGCAGTACTTC. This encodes CASSTTAGTEQYF.

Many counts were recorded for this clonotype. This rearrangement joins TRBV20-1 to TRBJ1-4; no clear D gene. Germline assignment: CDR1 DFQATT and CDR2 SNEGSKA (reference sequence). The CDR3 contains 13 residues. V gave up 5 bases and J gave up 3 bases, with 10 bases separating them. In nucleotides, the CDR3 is TGCAGTGCTGCGGTCTCGGCTAATGAAAAACTGTTTTTT. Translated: CSAAVSANEKLFF.

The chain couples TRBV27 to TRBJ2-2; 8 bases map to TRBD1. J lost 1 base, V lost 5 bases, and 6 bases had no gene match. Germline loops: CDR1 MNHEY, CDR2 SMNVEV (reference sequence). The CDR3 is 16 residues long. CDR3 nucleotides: TGTGCCAGCAGTGAACGGACAGGGCAGAACACCGGGGAGCTGTTTTTT. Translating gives CASSERTGQNTGELFF.

The CDR3 loop reads CASSMDGGGAVGAQYF. CDR3 DNA: TGTGCCAGTAGTATGGATGGCGGGGGGGCCGTAGGTGCGCAGTATTTT. V is TRBV19 and J is TRBJ2-3; TRBD2 aligns across 9 bases. Trimming at V came to 3 bases and at J to 10 bases, leaving 14 bases not matched to a gene. From germline, CDR1 is LNHDA and CDR2 SQIVND (reference sequence). This CDR3 spans 16 amino acids.

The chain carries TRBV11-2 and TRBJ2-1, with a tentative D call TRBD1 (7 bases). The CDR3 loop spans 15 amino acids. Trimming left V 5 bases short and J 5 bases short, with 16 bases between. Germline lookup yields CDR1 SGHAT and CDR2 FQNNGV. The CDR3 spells CASSTGQGGHNEQFF. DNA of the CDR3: TGTGCCAGCAGCACGGGGCAGGGGGGTCACAATGAGCAGTTCTTC. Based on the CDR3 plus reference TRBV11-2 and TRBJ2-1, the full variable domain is EAGVAQSPRYKIIEKRQSVAFWCNPISGHATLYWYQQILGQGPKLLIQFQNNGVVDDSQLPKDRFSAERLKGVDSTLKIQPAKLEDSAVYLCASSTGQGGHNEQFFGPGTRLTVL.

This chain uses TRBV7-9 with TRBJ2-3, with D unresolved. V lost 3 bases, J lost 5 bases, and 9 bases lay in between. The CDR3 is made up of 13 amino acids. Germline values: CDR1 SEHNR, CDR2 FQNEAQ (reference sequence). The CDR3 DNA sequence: TGTGCCAGCAGCTTGAACCCGGGAGATACGCAGTATTTT. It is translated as CASSLNPGDTQYF.

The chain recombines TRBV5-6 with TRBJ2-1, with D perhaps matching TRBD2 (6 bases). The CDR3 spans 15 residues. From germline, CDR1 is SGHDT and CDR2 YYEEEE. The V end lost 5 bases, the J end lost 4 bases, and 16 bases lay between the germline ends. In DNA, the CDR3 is TGTGCCAGCAGTGATGGAGGGAAGGGTTACAATGAGCAGTTCTTC. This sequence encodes CASSDGGKGYNEQFF.

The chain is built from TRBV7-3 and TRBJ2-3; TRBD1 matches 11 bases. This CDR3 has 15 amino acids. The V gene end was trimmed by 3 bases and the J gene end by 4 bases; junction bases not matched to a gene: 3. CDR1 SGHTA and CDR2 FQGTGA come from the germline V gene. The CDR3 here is CASSLDRGRPDTQYF. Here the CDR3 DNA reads TGTGCCAGCAGCTTGGACAGGGGGCGCCCAGATACGCAGTATTTT.

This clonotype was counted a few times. CDR3 residues: CASSPTIGAGVGTDTQYF. CDR3 sequence (DNA): TGTGCCAGCTCACCCACCATAGGGGCAGGGGTTGGCACAGATACGCAGTATTTT. This rearrangement joins TRBV18 to TRBJ2-3; TRBD1 might be the D (6 bases). This CDR3 has 18 amino acids. The V end was cut by 3 bases, the J end by 1 base, with 20 bases between. Looked up from germline, CDR1 is KGHSH and CDR2 is LQKENI.

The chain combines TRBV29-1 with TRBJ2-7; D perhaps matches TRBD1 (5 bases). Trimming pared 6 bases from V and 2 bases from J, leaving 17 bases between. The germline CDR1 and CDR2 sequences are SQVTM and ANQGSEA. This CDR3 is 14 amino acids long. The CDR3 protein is CSVTPRQRPYEQYF. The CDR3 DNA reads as TGCAGCGTCACCCCGAGACAGCGTCCCTACGAGCAGTACTTC.

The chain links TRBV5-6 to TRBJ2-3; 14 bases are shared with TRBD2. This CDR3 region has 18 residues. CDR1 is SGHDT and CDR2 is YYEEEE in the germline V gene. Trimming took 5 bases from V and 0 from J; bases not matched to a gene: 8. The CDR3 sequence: CASSYGLAGGPSTDTQYF. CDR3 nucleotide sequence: TGTGCCAGCAGTTATGGACTAGCGGGGGGCCCTAGCACAGATACGCAGTATTTT. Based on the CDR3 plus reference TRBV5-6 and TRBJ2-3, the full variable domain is DAGVTQSPTHLIKTRGQQVTLRCSPKSGHDTVSWYQQALGQGPQFIFQYYEEEERQRGNFPDRFSGHQFPNYSSELNVNALLLGDSALYLCASSYGLAGGPSTDTQYFGPGTRLTVL.

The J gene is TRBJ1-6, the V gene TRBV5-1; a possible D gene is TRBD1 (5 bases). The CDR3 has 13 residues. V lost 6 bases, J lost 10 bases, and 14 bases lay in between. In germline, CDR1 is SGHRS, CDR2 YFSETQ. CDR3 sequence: CASTGEGLSPLHF. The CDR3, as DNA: TGCGCCAGCACTGGGGAGGGGCTCTCACCCCTCCACTTT.

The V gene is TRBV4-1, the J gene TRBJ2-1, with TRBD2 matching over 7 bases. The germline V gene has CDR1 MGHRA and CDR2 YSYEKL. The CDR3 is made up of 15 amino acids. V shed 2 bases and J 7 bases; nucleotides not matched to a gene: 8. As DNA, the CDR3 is TGCGCCAGCAGCCAACTCCGTGGGGGGGGTAATGAGCAGTTCTTC. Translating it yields CASSQLRGGGNEQFF.

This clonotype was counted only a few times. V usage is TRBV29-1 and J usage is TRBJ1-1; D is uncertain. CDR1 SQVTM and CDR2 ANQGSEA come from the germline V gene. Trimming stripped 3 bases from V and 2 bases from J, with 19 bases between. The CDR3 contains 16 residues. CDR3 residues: CSVDPPLGRKNTEAFF. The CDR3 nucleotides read TGCAGCGTTGATCCTCCCTTAGGGCGCAAAAACACTGAAGCTTTCTTT. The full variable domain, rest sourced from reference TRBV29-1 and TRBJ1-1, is SAVISQKPSRDICQRGTSLTIQCQVDSQVTMMFWYRQQPGQSLTLIATANQGSEATYESGFVIDKFPISRPNLTFSTLTVSNMSPEDSSIYLCSVDPPLGRKNTEAFFGQGTRLTVV.

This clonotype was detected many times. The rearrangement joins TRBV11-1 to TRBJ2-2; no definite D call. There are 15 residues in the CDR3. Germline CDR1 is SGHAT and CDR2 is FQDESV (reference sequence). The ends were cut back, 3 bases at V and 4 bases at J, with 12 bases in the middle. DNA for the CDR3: TGTGCCAGCAGCTTGTTCGTTTCGGGCACCGGGGAGCTGTTTTTT. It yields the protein CASSLFVSGTGELFF. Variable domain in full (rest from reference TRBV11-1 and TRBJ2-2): EAEVAQSPRYKITEKSQAVAFWCDPISGHATLYWYRQILGQGPELLVQFQDESVVDDSQLPKDRFSAERLKGVDSTLKIQPAELGDSAMYLCASSLFVSGTGELFFGEGSRLTVL.

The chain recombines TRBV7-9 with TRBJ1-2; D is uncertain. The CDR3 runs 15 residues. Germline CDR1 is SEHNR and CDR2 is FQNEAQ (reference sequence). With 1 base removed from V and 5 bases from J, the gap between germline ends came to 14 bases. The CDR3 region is CASSLVGNWGYGYTF. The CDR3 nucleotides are TGTGCCAGCAGCTTAGTTGGGAATTGGGGTTATGGCTACACCTTC.